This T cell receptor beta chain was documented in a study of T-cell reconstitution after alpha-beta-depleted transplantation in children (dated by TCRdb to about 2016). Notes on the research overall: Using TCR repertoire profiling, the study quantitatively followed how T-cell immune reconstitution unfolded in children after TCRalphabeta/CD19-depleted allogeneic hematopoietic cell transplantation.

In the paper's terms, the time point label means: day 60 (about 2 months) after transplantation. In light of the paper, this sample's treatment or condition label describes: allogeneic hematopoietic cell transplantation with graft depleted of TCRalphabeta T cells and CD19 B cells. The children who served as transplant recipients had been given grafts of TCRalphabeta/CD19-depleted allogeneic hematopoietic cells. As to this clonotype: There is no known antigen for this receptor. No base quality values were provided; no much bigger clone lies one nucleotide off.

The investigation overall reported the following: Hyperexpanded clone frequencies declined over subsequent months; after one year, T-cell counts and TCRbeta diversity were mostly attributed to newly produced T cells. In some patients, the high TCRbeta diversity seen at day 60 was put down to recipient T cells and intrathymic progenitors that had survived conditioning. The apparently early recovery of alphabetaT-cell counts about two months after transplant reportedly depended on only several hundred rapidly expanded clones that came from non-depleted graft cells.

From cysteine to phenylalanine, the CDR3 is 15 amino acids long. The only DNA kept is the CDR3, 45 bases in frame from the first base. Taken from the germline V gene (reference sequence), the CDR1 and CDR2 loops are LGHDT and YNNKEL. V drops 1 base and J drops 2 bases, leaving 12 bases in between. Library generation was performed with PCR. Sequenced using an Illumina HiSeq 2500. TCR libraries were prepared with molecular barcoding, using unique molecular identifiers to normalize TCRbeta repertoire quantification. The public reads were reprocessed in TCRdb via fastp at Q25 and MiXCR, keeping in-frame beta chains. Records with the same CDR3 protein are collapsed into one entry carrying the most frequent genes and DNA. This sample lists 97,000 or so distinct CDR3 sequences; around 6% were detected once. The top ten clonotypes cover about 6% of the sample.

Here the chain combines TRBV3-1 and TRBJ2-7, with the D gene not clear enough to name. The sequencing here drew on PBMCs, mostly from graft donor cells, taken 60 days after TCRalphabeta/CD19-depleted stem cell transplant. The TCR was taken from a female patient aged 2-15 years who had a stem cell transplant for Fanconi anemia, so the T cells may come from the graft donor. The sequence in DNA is TGTGCCAGCAGCCAAGGTCGACTTCCAACCTACGAGCAGTACTTC. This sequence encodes CASSQGRLPTYEQYF.